This TCR beta chain was obtained from a study of cytomegalovirus exposure and HLA in healthy donors. Germline CDR1 MDHEN, CDR2 SYDVKM. Deletions cut 2 bases from V and 0 bases from J, with 14 bases between. This CDR3 has 17 residues. Points on this clone: Its antigen is as yet unknown.

Vbeta (60) and Jbeta (13) primers were used in the PCR. Using immunoSEQ multiplex PCR, the repertoire was profiled, and TCRdb retains in-frame clones only, with some absent. This sample has more than 110,000 clones; about three quarters occur once, and the top ten carry roughly 1.2%. General study points: A few CMV-associated chains were confirmed in vitro to be specific for CMV antigens. The investigators catalogued 160 or so TCR beta chains as cytomegalovirus-associated.

This TCR was sampled from a male donor in good health and CMV-seropositive. This chain links TRBV28 with TRBJ2-1; D uncertain. Sample: PBMCs. As DNA, the CDR3 is TGTGCCAGCAGTTTAAGTGGGCAGGCAAGCTCCTACAATGAGCAGTTCTTC. Protein product: CASSLSGQASSYNEQFF.